This T cell receptor beta chain was identified during a study of blood T cell repertoires in COVID-19. Study information: The samples span acute and convalescent COVID-19 from the United States, Italy and Spain.

V lost 5 bases and J 0 bases, leaving 8 bases between the germline ends. The CDR3 length is 14 residues. Germline V gene lookup returns CDR1 PRHDT and CDR2 FYEKMQ (reference sequence). In the study's own analysis: How many nucleated cells were present was estimated from reference gene primer amplification. Libraries were prepared by immunoSEQ multiplex PCR; TCRdb keeps only in-frame clonotypes and omits some of them. Clonal size and the V and J genes are those of that table, whereas D and trimming came from the DNA. In the table there are 130,000 or so clones, 82% of which are singletons. This clonotype was obtained from a woman aged 65 to 85 with acute or convalescent COVID-19. Material for sequencing was peripheral blood. J is TRBJ1-3 and V is TRBV13; TRBD1 is a possible D gene (6 bases). The CDR3 DNA follows: TGTGCCAGCAGCCAACAGGGCTCTGGAAACACCATATATTTT. Translating it yields CASSQQGSGNTIYF.